Below, 27 T cell receptor beta chains from the same sample are listed, as sequenced in a study of response to subunit inactivated influenza vaccine. TCRdb re-analysed the RT-PCR reads in MiXCR, keeping a single row per CDR3 protein. The sample lists 150,000 to 200,000 distinct CDR3 sequences, around 9.9% occurring once. Sequenced material: non-naive T cells sorted from PBMCs, taken more than 35 days after vaccination. The origin of the receptors is a man aged 50 or older who received an inactivated influenza vaccine.

This clonotype was recorded many times. The chain links TRBV4-1 to TRBJ1-1, with 7 bases identical to TRBD1. Trimming at V came to 5 bases and at J to 5 bases, leaving 8 bases not matched to a gene. The CDR3 contains 14 residues. Germline lookup yields CDR1 MGHRA and CDR2 YSYEKL. The CDR3 region has the DNA TGCGCCAGCAGCGAAACAGGGGAGGGGACTGAAGCTTTCTTT. Translation gives CASSETGEGTEAFF.

The chain is built from TRBV7-2 and TRBJ2-5; D is undetermined. The germline CDR1 and CDR2 sequences are SGHTA and FQGNSA. This CDR3 comprises 14 residues. V lost 4 bases and J lost 5, with 14 bases in between. As DNA, the CDR3 is TGTGCCAGCAGCTGGGATTTGGGTAGGGAGACCCAGTACTTC. Protein sequence: CASSWDLGRETQYF.

This clonotype was counted a few times. The V gene is TRBV20-1, the J gene TRBJ2-1, with 13 nucleotides matching TRBD2. The CDR3 is made up of 14 amino acids. V trimming: 4 bases; J trimming: 7 bases; junction bases outside the gene matches: 4. Germline lookup yields CDR1 DFQATT and CDR2 SNEGSKA (reference sequence). The CDR3 loop reads CSATGTSGINEQFF. In DNA, the CDR3 is TGCAGTGCTACCGGGACTAGCGGGATAAATGAGCAGTTCTTC.

There are a few counts of this clonotype. The rearrangement links TRBV4-3 to TRBJ2-5, with D possibly matching TRBD1 (6 bases). The germline V gene has CDR1 LGHNA and CDR2 YSLEER. V was shortened by 1 base and J by 1 base, with 10 bases between the two germline ends. CDR3 length equals 15 residues. The CDR3 region is CASSQAWGPQETQYF. The CDR3 DNA follows: TGCGCCAGCAGCCAAGCGTGGGGGCCCCAAGAGACCCAGTACTTC.

This clonotype was seen many times. This chain uses TRBV7-6 with TRBJ1-1; maybe TRBD1 (5 bases). This CDR3 comprises 13 residues. The ends were cut back, 5 bases at V and 1 base at J, with 8 bases in the middle. From germline, CDR1 is SGHVS and CDR2 FNYEAQ. CDR3: CASSRDRNTEAFF. CDR3 sequence (DNA): TGTGCCAGCAGCCGTGACAGGAACACTGAAGCTTTCTTT.

This chain connects TRBV7-2 to TRBJ2-7; 9 positions agree with TRBD1. CDR3 length: 15 residues. Germline V gene lookup returns CDR1 SGHTA and CDR2 FQGNSA. The V and J ends lost 6 bases and 0 bases, in that order; junction bases with no gene match: 6. CDR3 DNA sequence: TGTGCCAGCAGAGCGGACAGGGGAAGCTCCTACGAGCAGTACTTC. Its protein product is CASRADRGSSYEQYF.

The V and J genes are TRBV29-1 and TRBJ2-3, with 11 bases fitting TRBD2. The CDR3 runs to 14 residues. Germline V gene data show CDR1 as SQVTM and CDR2 as ANQGSEA. Unmatched junction bases numbered 4, after V lost 6 bases and J lost 2 bases. The CDR3 spells CSVLAGADTDTQYF. CDR3 nucleotide sequence: TGCAGCGTACTAGCGGGGGCCGACACAGATACGCAGTATTTT.

This clonotype came up many times. The rearrangement uses TRBV7-8 and TRBJ2-3, with 8 bases aligning to TRBD2. The CDR3 extends over 17 amino acids. Germline-derived CDR1 and CDR2 are SGHVS and FQNEAQ. The V gene end was trimmed by 3 bases and the J gene end by 3 bases; junction bases not matched to a gene: 11. The CDR3 region is CASSFPREGPVTDTQYF. CDR3 nucleotides: TGTGCCAGCAGCTTCCCTCGGGAGGGCCCGGTGACAGATACGCAGTATTTT.

The chain employs TRBV5-1 and TRBJ1-2, with D possibly matching TRBD1 (6 bases). The CDR3 length is 14 residues. Germline CDR1 is SGHRS and CDR2 is YFSETQ. V lost 0 bases to trimming and J lost 3 bases, with 9 bases between them. The CDR3: CASSLGGLDYGYTF. In DNA, the CDR3 is TGCGCCAGCAGCTTGGGGGGGCTCGACTATGGCTACACCTTC. Complete variable domain (other parts from reference TRBV5-1 and TRBJ1-2): KAGVTQTPRYLIKTRGQQVTLSCSPISGHRSVSWYQQTPGQGLQFLFEYFSETQRNKGNFPGRFSGRQFSNSRSEMNVSTLELGDSALYLCASSLGGLDYGYTFGSGTRLTVV.

CDR3 sequence: CASSQESDISPLHF. CDR3 nucleotide sequence: TGTGCCAGCAGCCAAGAGTCGGACATTTCACCCCTCCACTTT. This chain uses TRBV3-1 with TRBJ1-6; perhaps TRBD1 as D (5 bases). The CDR3 is 14 amino acids. The germline gives CDR1 LGHDT, CDR2 YNNKEL (reference sequence). V shed 0 bases and J shed 9 bases, with 9 bases lying between them.

The chain combines TRBV6-1 with TRBJ2-1; 10 bases are shared with TRBD2. The CDR3 runs to 15 residues. V lost 8 bases and J lost 3; bases outside the gene matches: 7. The V gene's germline CDR1 is MNHNS and CDR2 SASEGT. CDR3 sequence (DNA): TGTGCCAGCCGGGGTAGCGGGGGGATCTACAATGAGCAGTTCTTC. As protein: CASRGSGGIYNEQFF.

This clonotype was counted many times. The V and J genes are TRBV20-1 and TRBJ1-6; the D is unclear. Germline V CDR1 and CDR2: DFQATT, SNEGSKA (reference sequence). V was trimmed by 0 bases and J by 10 bases, leaving 19 bases between them. CDR3 length equals 16 residues. The CDR3: CSARDHYEGWGSPLHF. The CDR3 coding sequence is TGCAGTGCTAGAGATCATTATGAGGGCTGGGGATCACCCCTCCACTTT.

There are a few counts of this clonotype. This chain joins TRBV7-2 and TRBJ2-2, with a weak D call TRBD2 (6 bases). This CDR3 spans 13 amino acids. Germline V gives CDR1 SGHTA, CDR2 FQGNSA. Trimming removed 5 bases from V and 7 bases from J, with 11 bases in between. In DNA, the CDR3 is TGTGCCAGCAGCCTCCGGAGGGGCGGGGAGCTGTTTTTT. Residues: CASSLRRGGELFF.

This clonotype was recorded at least ten times. The CDR3 loop is CASSIPGQGLEKLFF. The CDR3 bases are TGTGCCAGCAGTATCCCAGGACAGGGCTTGGAAAAACTGTTTTTT. The rearrangement links TRBV28 to TRBJ1-4, with TRBD1 matching 8 bases. With V trimmed by 5 bases and J by 8 bases, 10 bases remained unmatched. Germline lookup yields CDR1 MDHEN and CDR2 SYDVKM. The CDR3 has 15 residues.

This clonotype was seen ten or more times. The chain recombines TRBV3-1 with TRBJ2-7; 9 nucleotides line up with TRBD2. The CDR3 is 16 amino acids. Germline V gives CDR1 LGHDT, CDR2 YNNKEL (reference sequence). Trimming took 0 bases from V and 1 from J; bases not matched to a gene: 4. CDR3 DNA: TGTGCCAGCAGCCAAGAGCGCGGGAGGGGGTCCTACGAGCAGTACTTC. This codes for CASSQERGRGSYEQYF.

This rearrangement joins TRBV7-2 to TRBJ1-1, with D perhaps matching TRBD1 (6 bases). The CDR3 consists of 14 residues. Between the trimmed V and J ends, which lost 5 bases and 0 bases, there was a span of 10 bases. The germline gives CDR1 SGHTA, CDR2 FQGNSA. The CDR3 sequence is CASSATGMNTEAFF. The CDR3 coding sequence is TGTGCCAGCAGCGCCACAGGGATGAACACTGAAGCTTTCTTT.

The rearrangement joins TRBV4-3 to TRBJ1-4; perhaps TRBD1 as D (6 bases). V lost 5 bases to trimming and J lost 4 bases, with 14 bases between them. The CDR3 consists of 15 residues. Looked up from germline, CDR1 is LGHNA and CDR2 is YSLEER. In nucleotides, the CDR3 is TGCGCCAGCAGCGGGATAGGACAGAGTAATGAAAAACTGTTTTTT. Translated, it gives CASSGIGQSNEKLFF.

The chain links TRBV7-9 to TRBJ2-1; D uncertain. Trimming pared 1 base from V and 2 bases from J, leaving 9 bases between. The germline V gene has CDR1 SEHNR and CDR2 FQNEAQ (reference sequence). There are 15 residues in the CDR3. The CDR3 sequence: CASSLVGQAYNEQFF. The CDR3 region has the DNA TGTGCCAGCAGCTTAGTCGGCCAGGCCTACAATGAGCAGTTCTTC.

This clonotype was counted between two and nine times. V is TRBV11-3 and J is TRBJ2-2; D gene ambiguous. The germline V gene has CDR1 SGHNT and CDR2 YENEEA. This CDR3 comprises 14 residues. V lost 4 bases to trimming and J lost 0 bases, with 6 bases between them. The CDR3 here is CASSSAANTGELFF. The CDR3 coding sequence is TGTGCCAGCAGCTCGGCAGCGAACACCGGGGAGCTGTTTTTT.

This clonotype was found a few times. This chain uses TRBV6-1 with TRBJ1-2, with a weak D call TRBD1 (5 bases). The CDR3 totals 13 residues. With 6 bases removed from V and 6 bases from J, the gap between germline ends came to 14 bases. Per germline, CDR1 MNHNS and CDR2 SASEGT. CDR3 residues: CASRARGEHGYTF. CDR3 DNA sequence: TGTGCCAGCAGGGCTCGGGGGGAGCATGGCTACACCTTC.

V gene TRBV23-1 combines with J gene TRBJ2-1, with 8 positions matching TRBD2. Being an ORF, TRBV23-1 has a function that is uncertain. Trimming took 6 bases from V and 8 from J; bases not matched to a gene: 12. The CDR3 sequence is 15 residues long. CDR3 coding DNA: TGCGCCAGCAGCCCCGGGGGGGGAGGAGGTTATGAGCAGTTCTTC. Amino acid sequence: CASSPGGGGGYEQFF.

This clonotype was picked up a small number of times. The chain has TRBV4-2 and TRBJ2-3, with TRBD2 matching over 10 bases. Germline CDR1 reads LGHNA; CDR2 reads YNFKEQ. This CDR3 contains 19 residues. V shed 4 bases, J shed 2 bases, and the junction held 15 bases outside the gene matches. In DNA, the CDR3 is TGTGCCAGCAGCCCCCTGCGGACTAGCGGTTCTTGGGACACAGATACGCAGTATTTT. Translating gives CASSPLRTSGSWDTDTQYF.

This clonotype was seen a few times. The rearrangement uses TRBV29-1 and TRBJ2-7; 7 nucleotides align to TRBD1. The CDR3 has 11 residues. Germline V gene lookup returns CDR1 SQVTM and CDR2 ANQGSEA. The ends lost 6 bases at V and 6 bases at J; junction bases unmatched: 5. CDR3 nucleotide sequence: TGCAGCGTCGCAACAGGGGCCGAGCAGTACTTC. Translating gives CSVATGAEQYF.

The chain couples TRBV7-8 to TRBJ2-2; no clear D. The CDR3 contains 14 residues. Germline CDR1 reads SGHVS; CDR2 reads FQNEAQ. Trimming took off 5 bases at V and 0 bases at J, with 7 bases between the two ends. CDR3 coding DNA: TGTGCCAGCAGCATGGGGTCGAACACCGGGGAGCTGTTTTTT. Protein product: CASSMGSNTGELFF.

In its sample, this clonotype was seen many times. The V and J genes are TRBV2 and TRBJ2-1; a possible D gene is TRBD2 (6 bases). Germline CDR1 SNHLY, CDR2 FYNNEI. Trimming removed 2 bases at V and 14 bases at J, with 13 bases between. This CDR3 spans 12 amino acids. The CDR3 spells CASSELGSSKFF. The CDR3, as DNA: TGTGCCAGCAGTGAACTCGGGAGTAGTAAGTTCTTC.

Concerning this clonotype itself: A much larger clone is a single base away; this may be a read error. The V and J genes are TRBV7-9 and TRBJ1-1; no definite D call. The CDR3 runs 14 residues. Germline V CDR1 and CDR2: SEHNR, FQNEAQ (reference sequence). V lost 3 bases, J lost 5 bases, and 13 bases lay in between. As DNA, the CDR3 is TGTGCCAGCAGCTTGTTCCAAATAAGGACTGAAGCTTTCTTT. This encodes CASSLFQIRTEAFF. Combining the CDR3 with reference TRBV7-9 and TRBJ1-1 gives the whole variable domain DTGVSQNPRHKITKRGQNVTFRCDPISEHNRLYWYRQTLGQGPEFLTYFQNEAQLEKSRLLSDRFSAERPKGSFSTLEIQRTEQGDSAMYLCASSLFQIRTEAFFGQGTRLTVV.

This clonotype has ten or more counts. The chain employs TRBV7-2 and TRBJ1-1, with D perhaps TRBD1 (5 bases). From germline, CDR1 is SGHTA and CDR2 FQGNSA. V was cut by 1 base and J by 9 bases, with 12 bases left in between. This CDR3 has 13 residues. CDR3 in DNA: TGTGCCAGCAGCTTAGATGGGTCAGGGAAAGCTTTCTTT. Its protein is CASSLDGSGKAFF. Together with reference TRBV7-2 and TRBJ1-1, the CDR3 gives the full variable domain: GAGVSQSPSNKVTEKGKDVELRCDPISGHTALYWYRQSLGQGLEFLIYFQGNSAPDKSGLPSDRFSAERTGGSVSTLTIQRTQQEDSAVYLCASSLDGSGKAFFGQGTRLTVV.